The clone carrying this T cell receptor beta chain has only a few counts. What it recognizes is unknown. V lost 6 bases to trimming and J lost 9 bases; unmatched junction nucleotides: 8. The CDR3 is made up of 13 amino acids. CDR1 and CDR2 (germline): SQVTM, ANQGSEA. The record originates from a study of glioma-infiltrating T cells. General study findings and limits: Above-expected tissue-blood divergence occurred in all gliomas, most in low-grade ones. CDR3 overlap between tissue and blood was very small.

Amplification of TCR alpha and beta CDR3 regions from RNA used iRepertoire nested multiplex PCR. Tissue mRNA or PBMC total RNA, roughly 90-450 ng, went into one-step reverse transcription and amplification. A single record per CDR3 protein comes from TCRdb applying MiXCR to the multiplex PCR reads. Of roughly 190,000 distinct CDR3 sequences in the sample, roughly a third were seen once. The sequence was obtained from a human donor with low-grade glioma or glioblastoma, undergoing nonglioma brain surgery, or in good health (not recorded which). The chain couples TRBV29-1 to TRBJ2-7; the match to TRBD2 covers 13 bases. Material for sequencing was glioma tissue, nonneoplastic brain tissue, or PBMCs (not recorded which). In nucleotides, the CDR3 is TGCAGCGTCCTCACTAGCGGGAGGGCCGTGCAGTACTTC. Translated: CSVLTSGRAVQYF.